This T cell receptor beta chain was profiled in a study of breast tumors, draining lymph nodes, adjacent tissues. This clonotype was counted ten times or more. Its antigen is still unknown. TCRdb itself ran the multiplex PCR reads through MiXCR, one entry per CDR3 protein. The repertoire includes around 170,000 distinct CDR3 sequences, 25% to 40% of them detected once, and around 4.5% sits in the top ten. Axillary draining lymph nodes of breast cancer patients supplied the node samples. Germline V gene data show CDR1 as LGHNA and CDR2 as YNFKEQ. This CDR3 spans 15 amino acids. V lost 0 bases and J 6 bases, leaving 15 bases between the germline ends. Study results and limitations: Findings are consistent with lymph node origin and intratumoral expansion of most tumor T cells.

The receptor was derived from a female donor with breast cancer. Some clones in this sample may be carry-over from other donors' samples. The sequenced material came from axillary lymph node tissue. The chain employs TRBV4-2 and TRBJ2-7; a possible D gene is TRBD1 (7 bases). The CDR3 DNA is TGTGCCAGCAGCCAAGATTTTGGGAGGACAGGCGAGCAGTACTTC. Protein sequence: CASSQDFGRTGEQYF.